Below, 24 T cell receptor beta chains from the same sample are listed, as sequenced in a study of blood T cell repertoires in COVID-19. The assay was immunoSEQ multiplex PCR, and TCRdb's table has in-frame clones only and misses some. Altogether 250,000 to 300,000 clones are present, around 85% being singletons, with the ten largest covering approximately 12%. The sample consisted of peripheral blood. The receptors were sampled from a woman aged 25 to 39 with COVID-19, enrolled during active disease.

The CDR3, as DNA: TGTGCCAGCAGCCCCCCCAGACTGGATTACAATGAGCAGTTCTTC. It encodes CASSPPRLDYNEQFF. The chain uses TRBV9 and TRBJ2-1, with unresolved D. From germline, CDR1 is SGDLS and CDR2 YYNGEE. Trimming pared 4 bases from V and 4 bases from J, leaving 15 bases between. The CDR3 runs 15 residues.

This chain joins TRBV10-1 and TRBJ2-7; possible D gene TRBD2, 6 bases. CDR3 length: 16 residues. Trimming shortened V by 0 bases and J by 0 bases, and 12 bases separated the two germline ends. CDR1 is WNHNN and CDR2 is SYGVQD in the germline V gene (reference sequence). The CDR3 coding sequence is TGCGCCAGCAGTGAGTCGGCGGGACTCGTCTCCTACGAGCAGTACTTC. Translating gives CASSESAGLVSYEQYF.

This clone appeared a few times. V and J are TRBV29-1 and TRBJ1-1; D call uncertain. V was trimmed by 6 bases and J by 1 base, leaving 3 bases between them. The CDR3 has 10 residues. The germline V gene encodes CDR1 SQVTM and CDR2 ANQGSEA. CDR3 DNA sequence: TGCAGCGTCAAGAACACTGAAGCTTTCTTT. Its protein is CSVKNTEAFF.

This clone was seen ten or more times. The chain uses TRBV5-1 and TRBJ1-5; D perhaps matches TRBD1 (6 bases). Trimming shortened V by 2 bases and J by 7 bases, and 10 bases separated the two germline ends. There are 13 residues in the CDR3. Germline V CDR1 and CDR2: SGHRS, YFSETQ. As DNA, the CDR3 is TGCGCCAGCAGCTTTGCAGGGGAACAGCCCCAGCATTTT. Its protein product is CASSFAGEQPQHF.

The chain combines TRBV7-2 with TRBJ1-6, with TRBD1 matching 12 bases. Germline lookup yields CDR1 SGHTA and CDR2 FQGNSA. The CDR3 loop spans 16 amino acids. V was clipped by 4 bases and J by 9 bases; unmatched bases: 7. The CDR3 protein is CASSSLPGQGASPLHF. The CDR3 DNA reads as TGTGCCAGCAGCTCACTACCGGGACAGGGGGCTTCACCCCTCCACTTT.

The V and J genes are TRBV13 and TRBJ1-6; D might be TRBD1 (5 bases). The CDR3 consists of 20 residues. Trimming took 5 bases from V and 5 from J, leaving 28 bases between them. Germline CDR1 reads PRHDT; CDR2 reads FYEKMQ (reference sequence). The CDR3 sequence is CASSATPSGYGEVNNSPLHF. DNA for the CDR3: TGTGCCAGCAGCGCCACTCCCTCAGGGTATGGAGAGGTGAATAATTCACCCCTCCACTTT.

The chain joins TRBV30 to TRBJ2-3; 11 nucleotides match TRBD1. V was clipped by 3 bases and J by 6 bases; unmatched bases: 5. This CDR3 spans 14 amino acids. The germline V gene encodes CDR1 GTSNPN and CDR2 SVGIG (reference sequence). This chain's CDR3 is CAWREGQGVDTQYF. Here the CDR3 DNA reads TGTGCCTGGAGGGAGGGACAGGGGGTCGATACGCAGTATTTT.

The chain combines TRBV27 with TRBJ1-1; TRBD1 matches at 8 bases. Germline CDR1 reads MNHEY; CDR2 reads SMNVEV (reference sequence). V gave up 8 bases and J gave up 4 bases; unmatched junction bases: 6. The CDR3 consists of 13 residues. The CDR3 sequence: CASGLTGATEAFF. The CDR3 DNA follows: TGTGCCAGCGGCCTGACAGGGGCCACTGAAGCTTTCTTT.

The chain carries TRBV2 and TRBJ2-3, with 11 bases aligning to TRBD2. Germline lookup yields CDR1 SNHLY and CDR2 FYNNEI. The V and J ends lost 3 bases and 2 bases, in that order; junction bases with no gene match: 7. The CDR3 loop spans 17 amino acids. The CDR3 DNA is TGTGCCAGCAGTGACGGTGGGACTAGCGGATTCACAGATACGCAGTATTTT. It codes for CASSDGGTSGFTDTQYF.

The chain uses TRBV4-1 and TRBJ2-1; 10 bases match TRBD2. Germline assignment: CDR1 MGHRA and CDR2 YSYEKL. The CDR3 loop spans 12 amino acids. V lost 6 bases to trimming and J lost 9 bases; unmatched junction nucleotides: 2. CDR3 DNA: TGCGCCAGCAGAGCTAGCGGGGGTGAGCAGTTCTTC. Its protein product is CASRASGGEQFF.

This sequence joins TRBV5-1 and TRBJ2-5; the D gene is possibly TRBD1 (7 bases). This CDR3 has 15 amino acids. Germline-derived CDR1 and CDR2 are SGHRS and YFSETQ. V was pared by 5 bases and J by 5 bases, with 19 bases between. The CDR3 DNA reads TGCGCCAGCAGTTTAAATACAGGGGAGGCGGAGACCCAGTACTTC. Its protein is CASSLNTGEAETQYF.

The chain recombines TRBV5-4 with TRBJ2-1; TRBD1 agrees at 10 bases. Germline assignment: CDR1 SGHNT and CDR2 YYREEE (reference sequence). The CDR3 sequence is 15 residues long. V lost 6 bases to trimming and J lost 10 bases; unmatched junction nucleotides: 13. The CDR3 is CASTPGDRGQDEQFF. The DNA of the CDR3 is TGTGCCAGCACCCCCGGTGACAGGGGGCAGGACGAGCAGTTCTTC.

The chain couples TRBV24-1 to TRBJ2-1; D is undetermined. The germline V gene has CDR1 KGHDR and CDR2 SFDVKD. The length of the CDR3 is 14 residues. V lost 4 bases to trimming and J lost 9 bases, with 15 bases between them. CDR3 loop: CATSDRPLAPEQFF. The CDR3 nucleotides are TGTGCCACCAGTGACCGCCCCTTGGCCCCTGAGCAGTTCTTC.

The chain uses TRBV12-3 or TRBV12-4 and TRBJ2-5, with D perhaps TRBD2 (5 bases). V was trimmed by 3 bases and J by 3 bases, leaving 8 bases between them. CDR3 size: 13 residues. The CDR3 sequence is CASSFIGEETQYF. The CDR3, as DNA: TGTGCCAGCAGTTTCATCGGGGAAGAGACCCAGTACTTC.

The chain employs TRBV6-4 and TRBJ2-1, with TRBD1 matching 7 bases. CDR3 length: 17 residues. CDR1 and CDR2 (germline): MRHNA, SNTAGT. J lost 0 bases, V lost 3 bases, and 8 bases had no gene match. The CDR3 loop reads CASSERPGQSSYNEQFF. The CDR3 DNA reads as TGTGCCAGCAGTGAACGACCGGGACAGAGCTCCTACAATGAGCAGTTCTTC.

The chain employs TRBV7-9 and TRBJ1-2; D gene uncertain. The CDR3 covers 13 residues. The germline gives CDR1 SEHNR, CDR2 FQNEAQ (reference sequence). V dropped 3 bases and J dropped 6 bases, with 11 bases sitting between them. The CDR3 here is CASSLTTEHGYTF. CDR3 nucleotides: TGTGCCAGCAGCTTGACGACTGAGCATGGCTACACCTTC.

V usage is TRBV7-2 and J usage is TRBJ2-7; 10 bases map to TRBD2. V trimming: 5 bases; J trimming: 3 bases; junction bases outside the gene matches: 4. The V gene's germline CDR1 is SGHTA and CDR2 FQGNSA. CDR3 size: 14 residues. The CDR3 DNA follows: TGTGCCAGCAGCGATAGCGGGGGGATCTACGAGCAGTACTTC. Amino acid sequence: CASSDSGGIYEQYF.

V is TRBV30 and J is TRBJ2-2; D perhaps matches TRBD1 (6 bases). V was shortened by 2 bases and J by 2 bases, with 15 bases between the two germline ends. CDR1 and CDR2 (germline): GTSNPN, SVGIG (reference sequence). CDR3 size: 16 residues. The CDR3 nucleotides are TGTGCCTGGAGTTTCGGGACACATAGAAACACCGGGGAGCTGTTTTTT. This translates into CAWSFGTHRNTGELFF.

V gene TRBV28 combines with J gene TRBJ2-7; the match to TRBD1 covers 10 bases. CDR1 is MDHEN, CDR2 SYDVKM, per germline. V was clipped by 6 bases and J by 4 bases; unmatched bases: 3. The CDR3 runs to 13 residues. The CDR3 DNA sequence: TGTGCCAGCAGACCGGGACAGGGGTACGAGCAGTACTTC. Translation: CASRPGQGYEQYF.

The table lists this clone with a count of one. The chain recombines TRBV6-5 with TRBJ2-7, with 10 bases fitting TRBD2. From germline, CDR1 is MNHEY and CDR2 SVGAGI. CDR3 size: 12 residues. V was clipped by 9 bases and J by 1 base; unmatched bases: 0. CDR3 nucleotides: TGTGCCAGTAGCGGGGGGTCCTACGAGCAGTACTTC. It specifies CASSGGSYEQYF.

CDR3 loop: CASSQGTGMGSNQPQHF. The CDR3 coding sequence is TGTGCCAGCAGCCAAGGGACAGGGATGGGTAGCAATCAGCCCCAGCATTTT. V is TRBV3-1 (or the pseudogene TRBV3-2) and J is TRBJ1-5, with 8 bases lining up with TRBD1. The CDR3 is made up of 17 amino acids. CDR1 LGHDT and CDR2 YNNKEL come from the germline V gene (reference sequence). With 1 base clipped from V and 0 bases from J, the junction kept 5 bases outside the gene matches.

The V call is TRBV3-1 (or the pseudogene TRBV3-2), the J call TRBJ1-2; D may be TRBD1 (5 bases). CDR3 length: 13 residues. The germline CDR1 and CDR2 sequences are LGHDT and YNNKEL (reference sequence). The V end was cut by 0 bases, the J end by 8 bases, with 10 bases between. The DNA of the CDR3 is TGTGCCAGCAGCCAAGAGGGGGGTCGAGGCTACACCTTC. This translates into CASSQEGGRGYTF.

This sequence joins TRBV4-1 and TRBJ2-7, with 7 positions matching TRBD2. Germline V gene lookup returns CDR1 MGHRA and CDR2 YSYEKL. This CDR3 is built from 17 residues. The trim removed 3 bases at V and 1 base at J, leaving 12 bases unmatched. The CDR3 loop reads CASSQGLTAGVSYEQYF. The DNA of the CDR3 is TGCGCCAGCAGCCAGGGTTTGACTGCGGGGGTGTCCTACGAGCAGTACTTC.

The chain uses TRBV4-1 and TRBJ2-3; D not certain. Germline V gene data show CDR1 as MGHRA and CDR2 as YSYEKL. V was clipped by 0 bases and J by 5 bases, with 6 bases between them. CDR3 length: 13 residues. Here the CDR3 reads CASSQDPLDTQYF. The CDR3, as DNA: TGCGCCAGCAGCCAAGATCCTTTAGATACGCAGTATTTT.